This paragraph covers one TCR beta chain sequence. Everyone who took part was 18 to 89 years old, and they came from 24 US areas. Participants reported their clinical history, and cohort assignment relied on those reports. Here immunoSEQ multiplex PCR was the method, and the copy in TCRdb shows in-frame clones only, minus some. The table includes 120,000 to 150,000 clones, about 80% detected once. The data stem from a study of blood T cell repertoires in COVID-19. Study-wide background: Sources were T cells, B-cell-depleted T cells, or PBMCs; the material itself was cDNA or gDNA.

The V end was cut by 8 bases, the J end by 3 bases, with 14 bases between. Germline CDR1 and CDR2: SNHLY and FYNNEI. The CDR3 is 14 amino acids. This chain uses TRBV2 with TRBJ2-1, with D possibly matching TRBD2 (6 bases). This receptor was identified in a man aged 45-65 years in a cohort exposed to, infected with or recovered from COVID-19 (not recorded which). The specimen sequenced was PBMCs or T cells enriched from blood (not recorded which). The CDR3 nucleotides are TGTGCCAGCCGCGACGGCGGGGACTACAATGAGCAGTTCTTC. This translates into CASRDGGDYNEQFF.